The T cell receptor beta chain described here comes from a study of blood T cell repertoires in COVID-19. Overall study context: Acute-phase and convalescent COVID-19 samples originated in the United States, Italy and Spain. The analysed material was cDNA or gDNA that came from T cells, B-cell-depleted T cells, or PBMCs.

In the source study's methods: By means of reference gene primer amplification, nucleated cell counts were estimated. Assay: immunoSEQ multiplex PCR; the TCRdb copy retains only in-frame clones and omits some. That table gives V, J and clone size, and the DNA gave D and trimming. Of 150,000 or so clones in the sample, 90% to 95% are singletons; the top ten hold around 0.53%. V gave up 5 bases and J gave up 3 bases; unmatched junction bases: 7. Germline CDR1 and CDR2: SEHNR and FQNEAQ (reference sequence). This CDR3 is 15 amino acids long. The gene calls are TRBV7-9 and TRBJ1-2, with 9 bases that match TRBD1. The source of this sequence is a man in his fifties or sixties with acute or convalescent COVID-19. What was sequenced was peripheral blood. CDR3 coding DNA: TGTGCCAGCAGCGTAGGACAGGGGTATTACTATGGCTACACCTTC. Protein: CASSVGQGYYYGYTF. Supplemented by reference TRBV7-9 and TRBJ1-2, the full variable domain reads DTGVSQNPRHKITKRGQNVTFRCDPISEHNRLYWYRQTLGQGPEFLTYFQNEAQLEKSRLLSDRFSAERPKGSFSTLEIQRTEQGDSAMYLCASSVGQGYYYGYTFGSGTRLTVV.